This T cell receptor beta chain stems from a study of memory CD4+ T cells and cytomegalovirus serostatus. Overall study results and limits: Of about 150 reported CMV TCRbeta sequences, 65 to 85 were found in memory CD4+ repertoires. CMV serostatus prediction reached median AUC around 0.94, or 0.89 with US-trained model.

Single viable CD3+CD4+CD8-CD45RO+ cells were sorted as the memory CD4+ T cells. Serum IgG to CMV pp150, pp28, p38 and p52 defined serostatus. V lost 7 bases, J lost 3 bases, and 12 bases stayed unmatched. CDR1 and CDR2 from the germline V gene are SGHDT and YYEEEE. This CDR3 comprises 17 residues. Per the authors' pipeline: After removing out-of-frame reads, around 2,100,000 distinct TCRbeta sequences remained. The repertoire was sequenced with immunoSEQ multiplex PCR; TCRdb's copy has only in-frame clones and lacks some. V, J and clone size are taken as reported in that table, and D and trimming were inferred from the DNA itself. The sample holds about 56,000 clones, roughly 80% seen once. As concerns this clone: The antigen remains undetermined.

The clonotype comes from an adult in good health and CMV-seronegative. Material for sequencing was memory CD4+ T cells from blood. The chain links TRBV5-6 to TRBJ2-2; 10 bases match TRBD1. The CDR3: CASELGGTGADTGELFF. The CDR3 DNA is TGTGCCAGCGAACTAGGGGGGACAGGGGCAGACACCGGGGAGCTGTTTTTT.